These T cell receptor beta chains were read from a single sample in a study of cytomegalovirus exposure and HLA in healthy donors. Sequenced by immunoSEQ multiplex PCR; TCRdb stores in-frame clones only, minus some. The sample comprises some 77,000 clones, roughly 76% of which are singletons, and 5.5% to 8.5% rests with the top ten. Sequenced material: PBMCs. Receptor source: a middle-aged woman in good health and CMV-seronegative. The CDR3 runs from the conserved cysteine through the conserved F or W. The order of the fields is V gene, J gene, D gene, CDR3 protein. A D gene is named only where the DNA matches it firmly.

>TRBV19|TRBJ2-5|TRBD2
CASSIVGGMGETQYF
>TRBV9|TRBJ2-7|TRBD1
CASSAGTGYEQYF
>TRBV30|TRBJ1-5|-
CAWRTGTNSNQPQHF
>TRBV5-6|TRBJ2-2|-
CASSAPKQGGTGELFF
>TRBV18|TRBJ2-1|TRBD1
CASSPPQGAGEQFF
>TRBV5-6|TRBJ1-1|-
CASSFAGVVEAFF
>TRBV4-2|TRBJ2-5|-
CASSQVTGREGETQYF
>TRBV5-4|TRBJ2-7|-
CASHGRGGSSYEQYF
>TRBV19|TRBJ1-1|-
CASSIRDNLHDTEAFF
>TRBV2|TRBJ1-1|-
CASSQDRGRNTEAFF
>TRBV7-9|TRBJ2-3|TRBD2
CASSFRLAGGLDTQYF
>TRBV7-3|TRBJ2-5|TRBD1
CASSLQGGVETQYF
>TRBV7-9|TRBJ1-2|-
CASSSVTVQGYAVYGYTF
>TRBV28|TRBJ2-7|-
CASSLSPGAGGSYEQYF
>TRBV5-4|TRBJ2-2|TRBD2
CASSLPRGGTGELFF
>TRBV6-6|TRBJ1-4|-
CASSYGATNEKLFF
>TRBV4-3|TRBJ2-6|TRBD2
CASSQEGGGSGANVLTF
>TRBV21-1|TRBJ2-7|-
CASSKTTGGDSYEQYF
>TRBV7-9|TRBJ2-1|-
CASSFAGSYNEQFF
>TRBV6-1|TRBJ1-5|-
CASSEGVTVMGQPQHF
>TRBV28|TRBJ1-4|-
CASSPTGTNEKLFF
>TRBV6-1|TRBJ1-1|-
CASSAAPRVEAFF
>TRBV5-5|TRBJ1-4|TRBD1
CASSWTGESNEKLFF
>TRBV15|TRBJ2-7|-
CATSTRRDSSEQYF
>TRBV5-1|TRBJ1-2|TRBD1
CASSFPGQGHGYTF